The 9 T cell receptor beta chains reported below all come from one sample, sequenced in a study of T cells in Graves' hyperthyroidism and ophthalmopathy. Authors of the study amplified TCR beta CDR3 regions from RNA transcripts. HTBI primers were the set used in a first-round RT-PCR of the TCR CDR3. TCRdb processed the multiplex PCR reads anew with MiXCR; each CDR3 protein has one entry. Of 500,000 to 800,000 distinct CDR3 sequences detected, roughly 46% appear once; the ten largest clones hold less than 9%. The material sequenced was peripheral blood or thyroid tissue (not recorded which). These TCRs come from an adult man with Graves' disease, either hyperthyroidism or ophthalmopathy (not recorded which).

V gene TRBV10-3 combines with J gene TRBJ2-6; D remains ambiguous. This CDR3 region has 17 residues. CDR1 and CDR2 (germline): ENHRY, SYGVKD. Trimming removed 4 bases from V and 0 bases from J, with 13 bases in between. The chain's CDR3 is CAISGLSVDSGANVLTF. The CDR3 DNA is TGTGCCATCAGTGGATTGAGTGTGGACTCTGGGGCCAACGTCCTGACTTTC.

The sample holds a few counts of this clonotype. The chain uses TRBV6-5 and TRBJ2-7, with TRBD1 matching over 8 bases. The germline V gene has CDR1 MNHEY and CDR2 SVGAGI. Unmatched junction bases numbered 3, after V lost 2 bases and J lost 0 bases. The CDR3 has 15 residues. The CDR3: CASSYGTGVSYEQYF. DNA for the CDR3: TGTGCCAGCAGTTACGGGACAGGTGTCTCCTACGAGCAGTACTTC.

Many counts were recorded for this clonotype. The CDR3 DNA reads TGTGCCAGCAGTTACATGGGGCGAGGCTACACCTTC. It translates to CASSYMGRGYTF. The J gene is TRBJ1-2, the V gene TRBV6-6; the D gene is possibly TRBD1 (5 bases). Per the germline V gene, CDR1 is MNHNY and CDR2 is SVGAGI (reference sequence). The V end was cut by 2 bases, the J end by 8 bases, with 9 bases between. This CDR3 contains 12 residues.

Only a few counts were recorded for this clonotype. This chain joins TRBV7-9 and TRBJ1-1, with D possibly matching TRBD1 (5 bases). The ends were cut back, 5 bases at V and 2 bases at J, with 12 bases in the middle. CDR1 and CDR2 (germline): SEHNR, FQNEAQ (reference sequence). The CDR3 totals 14 residues. Written as DNA, the CDR3 is TGTGCCAGCAGCCCCGGGGCAGTAAACACTGAAGCTTTCTTT. Protein product: CASSPGAVNTEAFF. Full variable domain (missing parts from reference TRBV7-9 and TRBJ1-1): DTGVSQNPRHKITKRGQNVTFRCDPISEHNRLYWYRQTLGQGPEFLTYFQNEAQLEKSRLLSDRFSAERPKGSFSTLEIQRTEQGDSAMYLCASSPGAVNTEAFFGQGTRLTVV.

This chain uses TRBV15 with TRBJ1-5; perhaps TRBD1 as D (5 bases). The V gene lost 2 bases and the J gene lost 6 bases, with 17 bases spanning the gap. Germline V gene lookup returns CDR1 LNHNV and CDR2 YYDKDF (reference sequence). The CDR3 contains 16 residues. CDR3 loop: CATSRHPMQGSQPQHF. The CDR3 nucleotides read TGTGCCACCAGCAGACACCCAATGCAGGGTTCTCAGCCCCAGCATTTT. Drawing the rest from reference TRBV15 and TRBJ1-5, the complete variable domain is DAMVIQNPRYQVTQFGKPVTLSCSQTLNHNVMYWYQQKSSQAPKLLFHYYDKDFNNEADTPDNFQSRRPNTSFCFLDIRSPGLGDTAMYLCATSRHPMQGSQPQHFGDGTRLSIL.

This clonotype was counted many times. The chain links TRBV25-1 to TRBJ1-4; TRBD1 matches 8 bases. V shed 3 bases, J shed 10 bases, and the junction held 10 bases outside the gene matches. Germline lookup yields CDR1 MGHDK and CDR2 SYGVNS. This CDR3 comprises 15 residues. Here the CDR3 DNA reads TGTGCCAGCAGTGACCGGGGGTTGGGGACAGGAAAACTGTTTTTT. Amino acids: CASSDRGLGTGKLFF.

The chain uses TRBV7-6 and TRBJ1-2; weak D call: TRBD1 (5 bases). The CDR3 is 14 amino acids. Between the trimmed V and J ends, which lost 5 bases and 6 bases, there was a span of 16 bases. From germline, CDR1 is SGHVS and CDR2 FNYEAQ. CDR3 in DNA: TGTGCCAGCAGCGTTGGGCGGGGCCGGGATGGCTACACCTTC. Its translation: CASSVGRGRDGYTF. Combining the CDR3 with reference TRBV7-6 and TRBJ1-2 gives the whole variable domain GAGVSQSPRYKVTKRGQDVALRCDPISGHVSLYWYRQALGQGPEFLTYFNYEAQQDKSGLPNDRFSAERPEGSISTLTIQRTEQRDSAMYRCASSVGRGRDGYTFGSGTRLTVV.

This clonotype was detected only a few times. The chain has TRBV29-1 and TRBJ1-1; the match to TRBD1 covers 8 bases. This CDR3 is built from 15 residues. CDR1 is SQVTM, CDR2 ANQGSEA, per germline. The V segment lost 4 bases and the J segment 1 base; nucleotides outside the gene matches: 8. CDR3 loop: CSVGGQGGSNTEAFF. In nucleotides, the CDR3 is TGCAGCGTTGGTGGACAGGGAGGCTCGAACACTGAAGCTTTCTTT. The full variable domain, rest sourced from reference TRBV29-1 and TRBJ1-1, is SAVISQKPSRDICQRGTSLTIQCQVDSQVTMMFWYRQQPGQSLTLIATANQGSEATYESGFVIDKFPISRPNLTFSTLTVSNMSPEDSSIYLCSVGGQGGSNTEAFFGQGTRLTVV.

Ten or more counts support this clonotype. The chain joins TRBV7-9 to TRBJ2-7; possibly TRBD2 for D (6 bases). The CDR3 covers 14 residues. V dropped 1 base and J dropped 5 bases, with 12 bases sitting between them. The germline V gene has CDR1 SEHNR and CDR2 FQNEAQ (reference sequence). CDR3 coding DNA: TGTGCCAGCAGCTTAGTCGGGAGCAAGGACGAGCAGTACTTC. Translated: CASSLVGSKDEQYF.